This T cell receptor beta chain is drawn from a study of CD4+ T cells in melanoma. Here immunoSEQ multiplex PCR was the method, and the copy in TCRdb shows in-frame clones only, minus some. In the table there are 15,000 or so clones, 80% to 85% of which are singletons. Germline lookup yields CDR1 SGHTA and CDR2 FQGNSA. Trimming left V 5 bases short and J 8 bases short, with 21 bases between. The CDR3 is 15 amino acids. Study-level points and caveats: A reported correlation linked neoantigen-specific CD4+ T cells to CD8+, macrophage and B cell function. In melanoma, neoantigen-specific CD4+ T cells reportedly differed in differentiation state.

About this clone: No antigen is known for it.

Sequencing used cells from a culture (not recorded whether cultured in vitro). This receptor was identified in a human donor with melanoma. The gene calls are TRBV7-2 and TRBJ1-2; D not certain. The CDR3: CASSRRADDTRGYTF. CDR3 bases: TGTGCCAGCAGCCGGAGGGCGGACGACACGAGAGGCTACACCTTC. Based on the CDR3 plus reference TRBV7-2 and TRBJ1-2, the full variable domain is GAGVSQSPSNKVTEKGKDVELRCDPISGHTALYWYRQSLGQGLEFLIYFQGNSAPDKSGLPSDRFSAERTGGSVSTLTIQRTQQEDSAVYLCASSRRADDTRGYTFGSGTRLTVV.